Listed here is a single T cell receptor beta chain. No cognate antigen has been identified for it. No quality values exist for individual bases; no much larger clone is one base distant. This specimen belongs to a study of blood T cell repertoires in COVID-19 (dated by TCRdb to 2018 to 2021). About the full investigation: Samples from collaborators originated in the United States, Italy and Spain and spanned both the acute and convalescent phases of COVID-19. The prospective study material was composed of cDNA or gDNA derived from T cells, B-cell-depleted T cells, or PBMCs. The dataset comprised deeply sampled blood TCRbeta repertoires from subjects exposed to, actively infected with, or recovered from COVID-19. The repertoires were released in a freely available public database meant as a resource for research on the immune response to SARS-CoV-2. The samples were drawn from two sources: the first 160 participants of the ongoing ImmuneRACE study, and 1,254 subjects contributed by 6 global collaborators. Sample metadata almost always included a de-identified subject ID, COVID-19 status, age in years and sex. HLA class I and class II types, where available, came from metadata supplied by the sample provider rather than from assay-based typing.

The CDR3 starts with the cysteine, ends with the phenylalanine, and has 13 residues. Only the CDR3 DNA is retained, 39 bases long and in frame from the first base. Looking up the germline V gene (reference sequence) yields CDR1 GTSNPN and CDR2 SVGIG. V is reduced by 2 bases and J by 7 bases, leaving a spacing of 11 bases between them. In Seattle, one collaborating source enrolled patients while the infection was active and tracked those patients longitudinally over the course of disease. Collaborating institutions collected whole blood in K2EDTA tubes following their own protocols. For TCRbeta analysis, collaborators shipped samples in one of three forms: frozen whole blood, isolated PBMCs, or DNA extracted from either of those sample types. TCRbeta CDR3 regions were amplified from genomic DNA using the immunoSEQ Assay, a bias-controlled multiplex PCR. The authors' analysis ran thus. The number of nucleated cells in each sample was estimated from the amplification of reference gene primers within the assay. To quantify the absolute abundance of each unique TCRbeta CDR3 rearrangement, sequence reads were collapsed and filtered. For each sample, productive Simpson clonality was calculated as the square root of Simpson's diversity index over productive rearrangements. The clones in this table, taken by TCRdb from immuneACCESS, are in-frame only. Not every clone is retained; where verified, under half of the shortfall comes from an unresolved V gene, and the cause of the rest is unknown. The D gene and trimming were derived from the DNA, and the V and J assignments and clone size from that table. For this sample the table gives 350,000 to 450,000 clones, of which 70% to 90% were detected only once. The ten largest clones represent 1.5% to 1.8% of the sample.

Beyond this particular receptor, the publication reports: The quantity of clinical and demographic metadata differed by source and by participant and was supplied without curation.

This sequence uses TRBV30 and TRBJ2-2, with a weak D call of TRBD1 (6 bases match). The clonotype originates from a woman between 35 and 50 years old with COVID-19, enrolled during active disease. The sample comprised peripheral blood. The encoded CDR3 is CAWSLQGNGELFF. The DNA reads TGTGCCTGGAGTTTACAGGGAAACGGGGAGCTGTTTTTT.